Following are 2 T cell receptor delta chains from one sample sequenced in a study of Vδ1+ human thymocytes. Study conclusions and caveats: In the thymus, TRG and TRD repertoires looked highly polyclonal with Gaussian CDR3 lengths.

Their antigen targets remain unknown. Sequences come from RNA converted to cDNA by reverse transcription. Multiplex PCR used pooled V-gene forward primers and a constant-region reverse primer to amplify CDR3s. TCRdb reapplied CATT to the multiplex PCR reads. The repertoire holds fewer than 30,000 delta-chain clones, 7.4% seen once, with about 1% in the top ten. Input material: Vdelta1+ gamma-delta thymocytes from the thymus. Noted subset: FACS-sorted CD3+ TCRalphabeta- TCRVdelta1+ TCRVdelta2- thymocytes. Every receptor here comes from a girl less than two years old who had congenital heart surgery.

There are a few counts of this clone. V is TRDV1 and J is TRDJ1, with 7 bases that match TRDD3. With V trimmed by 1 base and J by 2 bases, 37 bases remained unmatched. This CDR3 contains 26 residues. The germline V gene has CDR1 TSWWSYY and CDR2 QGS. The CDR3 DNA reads TGTGCTCTTGGGGAACAACCTGGGCGGTCGGGGCTACGACCCCGGAGCTGGGGGCTATGGACCGATAAACTCATCTTT. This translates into CALGEQPGRSGLRPRSWGLWTDKLIF.

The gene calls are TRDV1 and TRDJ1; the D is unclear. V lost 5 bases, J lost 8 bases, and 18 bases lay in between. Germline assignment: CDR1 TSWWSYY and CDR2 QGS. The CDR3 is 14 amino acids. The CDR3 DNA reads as TGTGCTCTTGGGAACAGCAGACCTTTATTGAAACTCATCTTT. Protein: CALGNSRPLLKLIF.